Listed here is a single T cell receptor beta chain. Trimming removed 1 base from V and 8 bases from J, with 4 bases in between. In germline, CDR1 is SGHTA, CDR2 FQGNSA. This CDR3 has 11 amino acids. In TCRdb, the RT-PCR reads were re-called with MiXCR into one record per CDR3 protein. The sample holds around 480,000 distinct CDR3 sequences, 9.5% to 12% seen once. This record belongs to a study of response to subunit inactivated influenza vaccine. The genes are TRBV7-2 and TRBJ2-3; D is undetermined. The origin of this receptor is a man aged 50 or older who received an inactivated influenza vaccine. Material: PBMCs from blood, obtained roughly 46 days after vaccination. The CDR3: CASSLVTTQYF. The CDR3 coding sequence is TGTGCCAGCAGCTTAGTCACTACGCAGTATTTT.